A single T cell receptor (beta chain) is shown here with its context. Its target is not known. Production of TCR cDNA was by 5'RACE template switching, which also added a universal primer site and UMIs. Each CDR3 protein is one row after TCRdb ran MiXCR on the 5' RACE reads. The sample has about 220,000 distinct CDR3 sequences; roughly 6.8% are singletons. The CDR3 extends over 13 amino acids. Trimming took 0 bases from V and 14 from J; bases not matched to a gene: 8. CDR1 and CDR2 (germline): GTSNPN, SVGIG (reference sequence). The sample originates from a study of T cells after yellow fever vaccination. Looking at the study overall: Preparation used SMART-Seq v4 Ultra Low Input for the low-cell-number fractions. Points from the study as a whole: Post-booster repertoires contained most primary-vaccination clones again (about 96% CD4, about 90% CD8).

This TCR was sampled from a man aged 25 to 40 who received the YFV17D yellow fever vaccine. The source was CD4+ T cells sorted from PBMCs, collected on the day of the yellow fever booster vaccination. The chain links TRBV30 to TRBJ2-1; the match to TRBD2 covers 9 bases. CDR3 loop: CAWSVSVAGVEFF. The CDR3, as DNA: TGTGCCTGGAGTGTGTCGGTAGCGGGAGTAGAGTTCTTC.